The clone carrying this TCR beta chain appeared many times. Its antigen is still unknown. Built from TCR beta cDNA, the libraries had unique molecular identifiers in them. TCRdb called the PCR reads again in MiXCR, with one record for every CDR3 protein. This table holds 250,000 to 300,000 distinct CDR3 sequences, 36% found once. V was shortened by 0 bases and J by 4 bases, with 15 bases between the two germline ends. Per germline, CDR1 MNHEY and CDR2 SVGAGI. The CDR3 runs to 16 residues. The data belong to a study of post-analysis software for immune sequencing data. Study conclusions and caveats: Patients used five TRBV segments, including TRBV5-6, TRBV5-1 and TRBV20-1, more often than controls.

Material: blood. This sequence joins TRBV6-5 and TRBJ1-2; weak D call: TRBD1 (5 bases). The origin of this receptor is a girl between 5 and 17 years old with multiple sclerosis. The CDR3 reads CASSYSTSGFGYGYTF. CDR3 DNA: TGTGCCAGCAGTTACTCGACGTCAGGGTTTGGCTATGGCTACACCTTC.